The text below deals with one TCR beta chain. One junction end disagrees with the germline gene, perhaps due to a read error. The length of the CDR3 is 14 residues. Germline V gives CDR1 SGHNT, CDR2 YYREEE (reference sequence). The sample originates from a study of T cell changes during pregnancy in multiple sclerosis. Sequenced by immunoSEQ multiplex PCR; TCRdb stores in-frame clones only, minus some. The repertoire consists of about 98,000 clones, with around 92% occurring once and the leading ten covering about 2.5%. Sequenced here: peripheral blood, sampled after pregnancy. This chain uses TRBV5-4 with TRBJ2-1; TRBD2 matches 9 bases. The sequence derives from a female donor in good health, enrolled as a control in a pregnancy study. The CDR3 protein is CASRLAGGSDEQFF. CDR3 nucleotides: TGTGCCAGCAGGTTGGCGGGAGGGAGTGATGAGCAGTTCTTC.